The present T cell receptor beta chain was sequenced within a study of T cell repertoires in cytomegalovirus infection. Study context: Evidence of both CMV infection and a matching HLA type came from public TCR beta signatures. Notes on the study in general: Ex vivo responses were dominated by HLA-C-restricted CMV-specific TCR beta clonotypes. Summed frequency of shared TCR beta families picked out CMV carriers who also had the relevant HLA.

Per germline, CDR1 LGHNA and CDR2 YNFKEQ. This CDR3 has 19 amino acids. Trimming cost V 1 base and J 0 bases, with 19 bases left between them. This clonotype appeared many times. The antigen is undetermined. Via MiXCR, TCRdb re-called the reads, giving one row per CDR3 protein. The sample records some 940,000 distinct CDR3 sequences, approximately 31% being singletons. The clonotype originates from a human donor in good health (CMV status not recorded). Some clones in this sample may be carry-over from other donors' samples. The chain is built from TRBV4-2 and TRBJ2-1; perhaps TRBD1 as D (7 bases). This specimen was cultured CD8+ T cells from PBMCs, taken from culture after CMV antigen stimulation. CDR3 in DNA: TGTGCCAGCAGCCAAGGAAAATTCCAGGGGGGACCCTCCTACAATGAGCAGTTCTTC. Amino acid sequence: CASSQGKFQGGPSYNEQFF.